This TCR beta chain appears in the sequencing data of a study of cytomegalovirus exposure and HLA in healthy donors. 60 Vbeta and 13 Jbeta primers were used in PCR. TCRdb keeps only in-frame clones here, not all; method: immunoSEQ multiplex PCR. The table records fewer than 200,000 clones, roughly 80% of them present only once. V was shortened by 0 bases and J by 6 bases, with 15 bases between the two germline ends. The CDR3 sequence is 16 residues long. Germline CDR1 reads WNHNN; CDR2 reads SYGVQD (reference sequence). General study results and limits: Rare TCR sequences predominated, though certain public TCRs were found in many donors. Being productive about 90% or about 30% of the time was typical of most TCR beta V segments in an earlier analysis. TCR beta V- and J-gene trimming, according to a later analysis, was linked to a missense DCLRE1C variant.

About this clone itself: Its antigen is unknown.

The V call is TRBV10-1, the J call TRBJ2-1; tentatively, D is TRBD2 (6 bases). This TCR was recovered from a male donor in good health and CMV-seronegative. The sequenced sample consisted of PBMCs. CDR3 region: CASSESARGPGNEQFF. CDR3 sequence (DNA): TGCGCCAGCAGTGAGTCGGCGCGGGGCCCAGGCAATGAGCAGTTCTTC.